Listed below are T cell receptor beta chains from one sample, sequenced in a study of Ad26.COV2.S vaccination and SARS-CoV-2 variants. Measured with immunoSEQ multiplex PCR; TCRdb has only the in-frame clones, and not every one. The sample lists hundreds of thousands of clones, 70% to 90% seen once, with 2.5% to 3.5% in the top ten. The sequencing here drew on peripheral blood, taken in a trial of Ad26.COV2.S vaccine versus placebo. The receptors were sampled from a person aged 18-65 years who received the Ad26.COV2.S COVID-19 vaccine or a placebo. The CDR3 runs from the conserved cysteine through the conserved F or W. A D gene is named only where the DNA matches it firmly. The size of a clone is reported for some rows only, either as once, few or many, or as a class for expanded clones.

size	D	J	V	CDR3	DNA
.	.	TRBJ2-2	TRBV7-8	CASSLLPGDTGELFF	TGTGCCAGCAGCTTACTTCCAGGGGACACCGGGGAGCTGTTTTTT
.	TRBD1	TRBJ1-1	TRBV18	CASSPWTGSANTEAFF	TGTGCCAGCTCACCTTGGACAGGGAGTGCGAACACTGAAGCTTTCTTT
.	.	TRBJ1-1	TRBV9	CASSVRSENTEAFF	TGTGCCAGCAGCGTTCGCTCAGAGAACACTGAAGCTTTCTTT
.	.	TRBJ1-1	TRBV4-3	CASSQDPENTEAFF	TGCGCCAGCAGCCAAGACCCAGAGAACACTGAAGCTTTCTTT
.	TRBD2	TRBJ2-5	TRBV5-1	CASSSGTGGQETQYF	TGCGCCAGCAGCTCAGGAACGGGGGGACAAGAGACCCAGTACTTC
.	.	TRBJ2-3	TRBV6-6	CASRPPDLTDTQYF	TGTGCCAGCAGACCACCGGACCTCACAGATACGCAGTATTTT
few	.	TRBJ1-6	TRBV19	CASTTSSSYNSPLHF	TGTGCCAGTACCACGTCTAGCTCCTATAATTCACCCCTCCACTTT
few	TRBD1	TRBJ2-3	TRBV9	CASSVVAGGDTQYF	TGTGCCAGCAGCGTAGTGGCAGGGGGAGATACGCAGTATTTT
.	TRBD2	TRBJ2-3	TRBV11-2	CASSLVGSSGGVDTQYF	TGTGCCAGCAGCTTAGTTGGTTCTAGCGGGGGGGTAGATACGCAGTATTTT
.	.	TRBJ1-3	TRBV9	CASSVAGNTIYF	TGTGCCAGCAGCGTCGCTGGAAACACCATATATTTT
.	.	TRBJ1-5	TRBV6-2/TRBV6-3	CASSPVQRGNQPQHF	TGTGCCAGCAGCCCCGTGCAGAGGGGCAATCAGCCCCAGCATTTT
.	.	TRBJ2-1	TRBV2	CASSEEVGSFHEQFF	TGTGCCAGCAGTGAAGAGGTGGGATCTTTTCATGAGCAGTTCTTC
.	.	TRBJ1-1	TRBV28	CASSPLGSLGSTEAFF	TGTGCCAGCAGCCCATTGGGATCCCTCGGCAGCACTGAAGCTTTCTTT
few	.	TRBJ2-3	TRBV29-1	CSVSPLVTDTQYF	TGCAGCGTATCGCCTCTGGTCACAGATACGCAGTATTTT
.	.	TRBJ2-1	TRBV25-1	CASTPQVNNEQFF	TGTGCCAGCACACCGCAAGTAAACAATGAGCAGTTCTTC
.	.	TRBJ2-5	TRBV5-1	CASSLAGGSKTQYF	TGCGCCAGCAGCTTGGCAGGCGGTTCGAAGACCCAGTACTTC
.	TRBD1	TRBJ2-2	TRBV30	CAWRDRRTGELFF	TGTGCCTGGAGGGACAGGAGAACCGGGGAGCTGTTTTTT
once	TRBD2	TRBJ2-1	TRBV3-1/TRBV3-2	CASSDRKRTSSYNEQFF	TGTGCCAGCAGCGATCGGAAGCGGACTAGTTCGTACAATGAGCAGTTCTTC
once	TRBD2	TRBJ2-7	TRBV20-1	CSASWREGLNEQYF	TGCAGTGCCAGTTGGCGGGAGGGCCTAAACGAGCAGTACTTC